Shown below are 21 T cell receptor beta chains from a single sample sequenced in a study of cytotoxic CD8 clonotypes in ibrutinib-treated CLL. TCRdb's table, derived via immunoSEQ multiplex PCR, lists solely in-frame clones and lacks some. The table includes 300,000 to 400,000 clones, around 66% detected once. The sample consisted of PBMCs, taken after 36 months of ibrutinib treatment. These receptors were obtained from a human donor with chronic lymphocytic leukemia.

The chain employs TRBV7-2 and TRBJ2-1; D call uncertain. Per germline, CDR1 SGHTA and CDR2 FQGNSA. This CDR3 has 13 amino acids. Trimming removed 5 bases at V and 8 bases at J, with 13 bases between. CDR3 bases: TGTGCCAGCAGCCTACTCCTCGGCGATGAGCAGTTCTTC. Translated, it gives CASSLLLGDEQFF.

This chain uses TRBV7-6 with TRBJ2-3; D is unresolved. Germline CDR1 and CDR2: SGHVS and FNYEAQ. CDR3 length: 15 amino acids. V dropped 5 bases and J dropped 2 bases, with 14 bases sitting between them. CDR3 DNA: TGTGCCAGCAGCCCTGGTCTACCATCCACAGATACGCAGTATTTT. This gives the protein CASSPGLPSTDTQYF.

This chain links TRBV29-1 with TRBJ1-1, with D possibly TRBD1 on 6 matching bases. The germline V and J ends were trimmed by 6 bases and 3 bases, with 8 bases remaining between them. The CDR3 runs to 11 residues. Germline lookup yields CDR1 SQVTM and CDR2 ANQGSEA. CDR3 DNA: TGCAGCGTGTACAGGGACACTGAAGCTTTCTTT. This codes for CSVYRDTEAFF.

This clone has a single count. The chain links TRBV9 to TRBJ2-7; 11 bases agree with TRBD2. The V segment lost 4 bases and the J segment 4 bases; nucleotides outside the gene matches: 16. Germline V gene sequence: CDR1 SGDLS, CDR2 YYNGEE. The CDR3 runs to 18 residues. The CDR3 sequence is CASSPPGTSGGRPYEQYF. DNA of the CDR3: TGTGCCAGCAGCCCACCCGGGACTAGCGGCGGTCGCCCTTACGAGCAGTACTTC. Filled out from reference TRBV9 and TRBJ2-7, the complete variable domain reads DSGVTQTPKHLITATGQRVTLRCSPRSGDLSVYWYQQSLDQGLQFLIQYYNGEERAKGNILERFSAQQFPDLHSELNLSSLELGDSALYFCASSPPGTSGGRPYEQYFGPGTRLTVT.

The chain employs TRBV18 and TRBJ2-7; a possible D gene is TRBD2 (6 bases). The CDR3 consists of 14 residues. V was shortened by 6 bases and J by 2 bases, with 14 bases between the two germline ends. The V gene's germline CDR1 is KGHSH and CDR2 LQKENI. In DNA form, the CDR3 reads TGTGCCAGCTCTTCTGGCGGGACCGCCTACGAGCAGTACTTC. Amino acid sequence: CASSSGGTAYEQYF.

CDR3 nucleotide sequence: TGTGCCAGCAGCTTAGCGCTTGGGGCTCTCTACGAGCAGTACTTC. Translation gives CASSLALGALYEQYF. This chain uses TRBV7-2 with TRBJ2-7; weak D call: TRBD1 (5 bases). Trimming stripped 0 bases from V and 3 bases from J, with 12 bases between. Per germline, CDR1 SGHTA and CDR2 FQGNSA. The length of the CDR3 is 15 residues.

This clone was found a few times. The gene calls are TRBV29-1 and TRBJ1-5; 7 nucleotides agree with TRBD1. The CDR3 consists of 13 residues. Looked up from germline, CDR1 is SQVTM and CDR2 is ANQGSEA. V shed 4 bases, J shed 4 bases, and the junction held 4 bases outside the gene matches. The CDR3 DNA reads as TGCAGCGTTGCGGGACAGTTTAATCAGCCCCAGCATTTT. Amino acid sequence: CSVAGQFNQPQHF.

V gene TRBV19 combines with J gene TRBJ1-5, with a tentative D call TRBD1 (5 bases). CDR3 length equals 13 residues. Germline V CDR1 and CDR2: LNHDA, SQIVND (reference sequence). Between the trimmed V and J ends, which lost 3 bases and 5 bases, there was a span of 8 bases. The CDR3 spells CASSIGAYQPQHF. Here the CDR3 DNA reads TGTGCCAGTAGTATCGGGGCCTATCAGCCCCAGCATTTT.

This chain joins TRBV29-1 and TRBJ2-5; D remains unclear. CDR3 size: 16 residues. CDR1 SQVTM and CDR2 ANQGSEA come from the germline V gene. Trimming removed 0 bases from V and 3 bases from J, with 17 bases in between. CDR3 nucleotide sequence: TGCAGCGTTGAAGATGTTGGCAGTAAAAAAAAAGAGACCCAGTACTTC. Translating it yields CSVEDVGSKKKETQYF.

The DNA for the CDR3 is TGTGCCAGCAGTGGGGGAAGGGAGGATCAGCCCCAGCATTTT. Protein: CASSGGREDQPQHF. This rearrangement joins TRBV2 to TRBJ1-5, with no clear D. With 4 bases removed from V and 5 bases from J, the gap between germline ends came to 12 bases. Per germline, CDR1 SNHLY and CDR2 FYNNEI. This CDR3 has 14 residues.

The chain links TRBV15 to TRBJ2-7, with 12 bases fitting TRBD1. Germline values: CDR1 LNHNV, CDR2 YYDKDF (reference sequence). Losses at the gene ends were 1 base for V and 4 bases for J; bases not matched to a gene: 5. The CDR3 consists of 16 residues. CDR3 nucleotides: TGTGCCACCAGCAGAGTCGGGACAGGGGGCTTGTACGAGCAGTACTTC. Its protein product is CATSRVGTGGLYEQYF.

V usage is TRBV28 and J usage is TRBJ2-7; 7 bases align to TRBD1. Germline-derived CDR1 and CDR2 are MDHEN and SYDVKM. There are 13 residues in the CDR3. V was clipped by 6 bases and J by 4 bases; unmatched bases: 6. CDR3 in amino acids: CASRPGQKYEQYF. Here the CDR3 DNA reads TGTGCCAGCAGACCGGGACAGAAATACGAGCAGTACTTC.

The J gene is TRBJ1-2, the V gene TRBV6-5, with D uncertain. This CDR3 spans 13 amino acids. The germline CDR1 and CDR2 sequences are MNHEY and SVGAGI. Between the trimmed V and J ends, which lost 8 bases and 5 bases, there was a span of 15 bases. CDR3 sequence: CASHSPGGYGYTF. The CDR3 coding sequence is TGTGCCAGCCATAGTCCCGGAGGGTATGGCTACACCTTC.

The V call is TRBV27, the J call TRBJ1-6; D is undetermined. The ends were cut back, 3 bases at V and 10 bases at J, with 10 bases in the middle. Germline assignment: CDR1 MNHEY and CDR2 SMNVEV (reference sequence). The CDR3 is 13 amino acids. The CDR3 reads CASSFGRNSPLHF. Here the CDR3 DNA reads TGTGCCAGCAGTTTTGGCAGGAACTCACCCCTCCACTTT.

This chain connects TRBV19 to TRBJ1-6; 8 nucleotides agree with TRBD1. This CDR3 has 13 residues. CDR1 is LNHDA, CDR2 SQIVND, per germline (reference sequence). V lost 10 bases, J lost 6 bases, and 5 bases stayed unmatched. CDR3 in DNA: TGTGCCACCGGACAGGGTAGTAATTCACCCCTCCACTTT. This encodes CATGQGSNSPLHF.

This chain links TRBV9 with TRBJ1-4; possible D gene TRBD1, 6 bases. V was clipped by 4 bases and J by 3 bases, with 13 bases between them. This CDR3 is built from 15 residues. Germline V gene lookup returns CDR1 SGDLS and CDR2 YYNGEE. The CDR3 coding sequence is TGTGCCAGCAGCCGAACAGGGCAGGCTAATGAAAAACTGTTTTTT. Its translation is CASSRTGQANEKLFF.

This clone was found once. This chain connects TRBV15 to TRBJ2-7; D is perhaps TRBD1 (6 bases). Germline CDR1 is LNHNV and CDR2 is YYDKDF (reference sequence). CDR3 size: 14 residues. V shed 0 bases and J shed 5 bases, with 11 bases lying between them. The CDR3 DNA is TGTGCCACCAGCAGAGATTCCTACAGGGACGAGCAGTACTTC. The encoded protein is CATSRDSYRDEQYF.

The chain uses TRBV29-1 and TRBJ2-3; 11 nucleotides align to TRBD2. The CDR3 length is 14 residues. V dropped 8 bases and J dropped 2; count of bases not matched to a gene: 6. Germline-derived CDR1 and CDR2 are SQVTM and ANQGSEA. Here the CDR3 DNA reads TGCAGCACCTTACTAGCGGGGGTCACAGATACGCAGTATTTT. It translates to CSTLLAGVTDTQYF.

The chain employs TRBV27 and TRBJ2-7, with a possible D match to TRBD1 (6 bases). This CDR3 spans 13 amino acids. In germline, CDR1 is MNHEY, CDR2 SMNVEV (reference sequence). V lost 0 bases and J lost 6, with 9 bases in between. The CDR3 sequence: CASSLSAGVEQYF. The CDR3 DNA reads as TGTGCCAGCAGTTTATCTGCAGGGGTCGAGCAGTACTTC.

The chain links TRBV5-5 to TRBJ2-7; possible D gene TRBD2, 6 bases. CDR3 size: 15 residues. The germline CDR1 and CDR2 sequences are SGHKS and YYEKEE (reference sequence). Trimming stripped 0 bases from V and 1 base from J, with 11 bases between. This CDR3 is CASSLGSGPSYEQYF. The CDR3 DNA follows: TGTGCCAGCAGCTTGGGGAGCGGGCCTTCCTACGAGCAGTACTTC.

This clone has a single count. The V gene is TRBV9, the J gene TRBJ1-2, with D maybe TRBD1 (6 bases). V dropped 3 bases and J dropped 4 bases, with 25 bases sitting between them. CDR3 length: 18 residues. Germline-derived CDR1 and CDR2 are SGDLS and YYNGEE. CDR3 in DNA: TGTGCCAGCAGCGATACCCTGACAGGACTGGGAAGATTCTATGGCTACACCTTC. Protein: CASSDTLTGLGRFYGYTF.